A selection of T cell receptor beta chains follows, all from one sample in a study of blood T cell repertoires in COVID-19. Method: immunoSEQ multiplex PCR; TCRdb's copy keeps in-frame clones and lacks some. Of over 130,000 clones detected, about three quarters appear once; the ten largest clones hold approximately 17%. The sample consisted of peripheral blood. The source is a man aged 50 to 59 with acute or convalescent COVID-19. Both conserved end residues are part of each CDR3. The D gene is left open where the match is weak. Expanded clones get a size class; other rows say once, few or many, or leave the size out.

d_call cdr3_length j_call v_call clone_size cdr3_nt cdr3_aa
- 13 TRBJ1-1 TRBV19 - TGTGCCAGTAGTATAGATCTTAGAGCTGAAGCTTTCTTT CASSIDLRAEAFF
TRBD1 15 TRBJ2-1 TRBV25-1 - TGTGCCAGCACCAAAGGACAGGGTGACTACAATGAGCAGTTCTTC CASTKGQGDYNEQFF
- 15 TRBJ2-3 TRBV19 once TGTGCCAGTAGTTTTCGGGGGGACACCACAGATACGCAGTATTTT CASSFRGDTTDTQYF
TRBD1 14 TRBJ1-1 TRBV7-2 - TGTGCCAGCAGCTCGACAGGGTGGGGCACTGAAGCTTTCTTT CASSSTGWGTEAFF
TRBD1 15 TRBJ1-3 TRBV9 - TGTGCCAGCAGCGTAGGGGACAGCCTTGGAAACACCATATATTTT CASSVGDSLGNTIYF
- 15 TRBJ2-2 TRBV5-1 - TGCGCCAGCAGCGGCGGGACAGCGAACACCGGGGAGCTGTTTTTT CASSGGTANTGELFF
- 14 TRBJ1-1 TRBV27 - TGTGCCAGCAGTTTCTTGTTAGGAGAGACTGAAGCTTTCTTT CASSFLLGETEAFF
TRBD1 17 TRBJ2-3 TRBV27 - TGTGCCAGCAGTCTCGTAAAGACAGGGGCCCCCCCAGATACGCAGTATTTT CASSLVKTGAPPDTQYF
TRBD2 13 TRBJ2-3 TRBV29-1 - TGCAGCGTTGACAGCGGGGGGACAGATACGCAGTATTTT CSVDSGGTDTQYF
TRBD2 16 TRBJ2-3 TRBV4-1 - TGCGCCAGCAGGAACTCGCGGGGGGGCCCAGCAGATACGCAGTATTTT CASRNSRGGPADTQYF
- 13 TRBJ1-1 TRBV12-3/TRBV12-4 many TGTGCCAGCAGTTCACGAGTGAACACTGAAGCTTTCTTT CASSSRVNTEAFF
TRBD1 15 TRBJ1-5 TRBV6-1 - TGTGCCAGCAGTGAGTTGGGACAGGGTATAGGGCCCCAGCATTTT CASSELGQGIGPQHF
- 12 TRBJ1-5 TRBV28 - TGTGCCAGCAGTGATAGTAATCAGCCCCAGCATTTT CASSDSNQPQHF
- 15 TRBJ2-2 TRBV9 once TGTGCCAGCAGCGTTGGAGCGCCGGGAACCGGGGAGCTGTTTTTT CASSVGAPGTGELFF
- 14 TRBJ1-3 TRBV30 - TGTGCCTGGAGTATTACAGGGCCTGGAAACACCATATATTTT CAWSITGPGNTIYF
- 13 TRBJ1-2 TRBV10-3 medium-sized TGTGCCATCAGTGAGTCACAGGGAGATGGCTACACCTTC CAISESQGDGYTF
- 17 TRBJ2-5 TRBV5-1 - TGCGCCAGCAGCTTGGGGGACACCCTTCGGGTATTAGAGACCCAGTACTTC CASSLGDTLRVLETQYF
TRBD2 17 TRBJ2-1 TRBV3-1/TRBV3-2 few TGTGCCAGCAGCCAAGTCTTAGCGGGGGACTCCTACAATGAGCAGTTCTTC CASSQVLAGDSYNEQFF
TRBD1 15 TRBJ1-1 TRBV5-1 - TGCGCCAGCAGCTTGGATTACCGGGACAGCACTGAAGCTTTCTTT CASSLDYRDSTEAFF
- 13 TRBJ1-3 TRBV2 - TGTGCCAGCAGAGGACAGCCTGGAAACACCATATATTTT CASRGQPGNTIYF
- 13 TRBJ1-3 TRBV4-1 - TGCGCCAGCAGCCTCGCAGGAGGGGACACCATATATTTT CASSLAGGDTIYF
TRBD1 13 TRBJ1-2 TRBV6-5 few TGTGCCAGCAGGGGACAGTCGTTATATGGCTACACCTTC CASRGQSLYGYTF
TRBD1 14 TRBJ1-5 TRBV20-1 few TGCAGTGCTAGTCAGGGGGACAGCAATCAGCCCCAGCATTTT CSASQGDSNQPQHF
TRBD2 16 TRBJ2-3 TRBV6-6 - TGTGCCAGCAGTTGGGTAGCGGGGGGGAGCACAGATACGCAGTATTTT CASSWVAGGSTDTQYF
TRBD1 14 TRBJ2-7 TRBV6-2/TRBV6-3 - TGTGCCAGCAGTTCAGGGGGATTGACCTACGAGCAGTACTTC CASSSGGLTYEQYF
TRBD1 14 TRBJ1-1 TRBV29-1 - TGCAGCGTTGAAGATCCCAGGGGGTACACTGAAGCTTTCTTT CSVEDPRGYTEAFF
TRBD1 14 TRBJ1-5 TRBV6-5 few TGTGCCAGCATTTTGACAGGGGGAAATCAGCCCCAGCATTTT CASILTGGNQPQHF
- 15 TRBJ2-3 TRBV24-1 - TGTGCCACCAGTGAGTGGGGCAAGGGCACAGATACGCAGTATTTT CATSEWGKGTDTQYF
- 14 TRBJ1-2 TRBV3-1/TRBV3-2 - TGTGCCAGCAGCCAAGATGGGGGGGGAAATGGCTACACCTTC CASSQDGGGNGYTF
- 11 TRBJ2-5 TRBV7-2 - TGTGCCAGCAGCTCCGGGGAGACCCAGTACTTC CASSSGETQYF
TRBD1 15 TRBJ1-1 TRBV4-2 - TGTGCCAGCAGCCCCCGGGACAGGATGAACACTGAAGCTTTCTTT CASSPRDRMNTEAFF
TRBD1 15 TRBJ2-1 TRBV5-6 - TGTGCCAGCATCCAGGGGGCAAAACCTAACAATGAGCAGTTCTTC CASIQGAKPNNEQFF
- 16 TRBJ2-7 TRBV3-1/TRBV3-2 once TGTGCCAGCAGCCAAGATCAATCAGGGGTATCGGGCGAGCAGTACTTC CASSQDQSGVSGEQYF
- 13 TRBJ1-2 TRBV12-5 - TGTGCTAGTTTAGTGGGGGCTCTAGTCGGCTACACCTTC CASLVGALVGYTF
- 15 TRBJ1-3 TRBV7-8 - TGTGCCAGCAGCACGGGACAAGGCTCTGGAAACACCATATATTTT CASSTGQGSGNTIYF
TRBD1 15 TRBJ2-3 TRBV7-6 - TGTGCCAGCAGCTTAGGGGACAGGGTAACAGATACGCAGTATTTT CASSLGDRVTDTQYF
- 16 TRBJ1-5 TRBV2 - TGTGCCAGCACCGCCCCGGGGGGGGCAACGACTCAGCCCCAGCATTTT CASTAPGGATTQPQHF
TRBD1 14 TRBJ1-5 TRBV6-5 - TGTGCCAGCCGGGACAGGGAGGATGATCAGCCCCAGCATTTT CASRDREDDQPQHF
- 15 TRBJ1-2 TRBV2 - TGTGCCAGCAGTGAAAGTCCGCAGTCTAACTATGGCTACACCTTC CASSESPQSNYGYTF
TRBD1 16 TRBJ1-2 TRBV5-1 - TGCGCCAGCAGCGGCCGGGACAGGGATCCGCGTGGTGGCTACACCTTC CASSGRDRDPRGGYTF
- 13 TRBJ1-1 TRBV7-7 - TGTGCCAGCAGCTCGACATTGAACACTGAAGCTTTCTTT CASSSTLNTEAFF
- 15 TRBJ1-5 TRBV24-1 - TGTGCCACCAGTGATCGACAGGATAGCAATCAGCCCCAGCATTTT CATSDRQDSNQPQHF
TRBD1 14 TRBJ2-5 TRBV5-1 - TGCGCCAGCAGCGTGACAGGGCCACAAGAGACCCAGTACTTC CASSVTGPQETQYF
TRBD1 16 TRBJ1-2 TRBV5-4 - TGTGCCAGCAGCCCTGCGACCGGGACAGGGAGCTATGGCTACACCTTC CASSPATGTGSYGYTF
- 14 TRBJ2-3 TRBV24-1 - TGTGCCACCAGTGAGCCTAGTAGCACAGATACGCAGTATTTT CATSEPSSTDTQYF
TRBD2 13 TRBJ2-3 TRBV5-4 - TGTGCCAGCAGCACGCGGACTAGCGTTACGCAGTATTTT CASSTRTSVTQYF
- 14 TRBJ1-6 TRBV2 - TGTGCCAGCAGTGAGGGGCGGATAAATTCACCCCTCCACTTT CASSEGRINSPLHF
- 12 TRBJ1-2 TRBV7-9 - TGTGCCAGCAGCTTCAGTGATCATGGCTACACCTTC CASSFSDHGYTF